The entry below gives a single TCR beta chain sequence along with its context. Antigen specificity is unknown. The CDR3 is 12 residues long. Germline lookup yields CDR1 SGHKS and CDR2 YYEKEE (reference sequence). The J segment lost 12 bases and the V segment lost 0 bases, leaving 1 base of the junction unmatched. The source of the sample is a study of shared clonotypes between healthy human individuals. Study summary: Each donor's CD4 naive and CD4 memory cells filled three plates apiece, CD8 naive two, and CD8 memory one.

General study results and limits: Shared clonotypes across all four donors exceeded non-shared ones in generation probability. Clonotype sharing among donors likely depends on sequencing depth.

The investigators split CD4+ cells into a CD45RA+ naive subset and a CD45RA-negative memory subset. The protocol was immunoSEQ multiplex PCR, while the TCRdb copy is restricted to in-frame clones and leaves out a portion. The sample includes approximately 620,000 clones, about 96% seen only once; the top ten take approximately 0.057%. Specimen: naive CD4+ T cells sorted from blood. Subset noted: CD45RA+ positively selected. The clonotype was recovered from a woman aged 25-40 years in good health. This chain uses TRBV5-5 with TRBJ2-5; TRBD2 agrees at 11 bases. The CDR3 DNA reads TGTGCCAGCAGCTTGGGACTAGCGGGGAAGTACTTC. It is translated as CASSLGLAGKYF.